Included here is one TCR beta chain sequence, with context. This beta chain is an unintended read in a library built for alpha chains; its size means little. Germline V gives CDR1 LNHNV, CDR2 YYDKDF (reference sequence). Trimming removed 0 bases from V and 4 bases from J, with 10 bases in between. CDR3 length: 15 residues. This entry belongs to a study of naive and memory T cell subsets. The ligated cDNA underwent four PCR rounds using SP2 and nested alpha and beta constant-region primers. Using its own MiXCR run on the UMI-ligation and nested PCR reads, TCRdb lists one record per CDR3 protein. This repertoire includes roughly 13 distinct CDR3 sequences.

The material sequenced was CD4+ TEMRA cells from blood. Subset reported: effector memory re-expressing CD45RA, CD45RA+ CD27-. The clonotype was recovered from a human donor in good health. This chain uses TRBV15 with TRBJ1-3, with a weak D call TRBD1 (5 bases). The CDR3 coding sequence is TGTGCCACCAGCAGAGATGCGGGGCCAGGAAACACCATATATTTT. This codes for CATSRDAGPGNTIYF.